This TCR beta chain was recorded in a study of long-term antiretroviral therapy in people with HIV. The immunoSEQ assay was v3.0, run at survey level. Profiled with immunoSEQ multiplex PCR; TCRdb holds only in-frame clones, not every one. Seen here are about 41,000 clones, about 94% observed once, and the top ten hold around 2.1%. Each donor provided at least one pre-ART PBMC sample and at least two post-ART PBMC samples. This CDR3 spans 16 amino acids. V shed 5 bases, J shed 10 bases, and the junction held 12 bases outside the gene matches. Looked up from germline, CDR1 is SNHLY and CDR2 is FYNNEI. Study findings and constraints: HIV repertoires spanned tighter CDR3 length ranges than controls did. Although diversity increased after ART, it remained lower than in transplant donor controls. Collection of the blood, which took place between about 2003 and 2017, possibly occurred under older ART regimens.

Comment on this clone: Its specificity is unknown.

Sequencing was performed on unsorted PBMCs, taken 9.2 years after starting antiretroviral therapy. This clonotype originated in a man aged 25 to 40 with HIV. V gene TRBV2 combines with J gene TRBJ2-1; 12 bases fit TRBD2. In DNA, the CDR3 is TGTGCCAGCAGTTCCCCTGCTAGCGGGGGGGCAGGGGAGCAGTTCTTC. It encodes CASSSPASGGAGEQFF.